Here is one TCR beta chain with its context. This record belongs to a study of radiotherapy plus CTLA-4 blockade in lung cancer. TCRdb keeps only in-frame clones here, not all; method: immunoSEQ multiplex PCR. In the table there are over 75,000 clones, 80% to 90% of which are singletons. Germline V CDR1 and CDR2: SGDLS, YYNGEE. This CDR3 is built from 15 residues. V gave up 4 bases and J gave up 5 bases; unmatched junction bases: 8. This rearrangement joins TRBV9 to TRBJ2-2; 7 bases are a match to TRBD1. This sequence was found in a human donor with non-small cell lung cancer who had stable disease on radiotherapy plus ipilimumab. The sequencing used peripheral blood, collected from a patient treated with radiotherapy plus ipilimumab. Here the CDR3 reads CASSPPTGVTGELFF. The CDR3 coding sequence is TGTGCCAGCAGCCCACCCACAGGGGTGACCGGGGAGCTGTTTTTT.